These T cell receptor beta chains were read from a single sample in a study of blood T cells in healthy people across ages. TCRdb re-called the 5' RACE reads with MiXCR, one entry per CDR3 protein. The sample includes some 1.1 million distinct CDR3 sequences, around two fifths of them seen just once. The sample taken for sequencing was blood. The receptors derive from a man aged 18-30 years in good health. CDR3s include the opening cysteine and the closing phenylalanine or tryptophan. The order of the fields is clone size, V gene, J gene, D gene, CDR3 protein, CDR3 DNA. D genes are given only for firm matches. Only part of the rows carry a size: once, few, many, or a class if the clone is expanded.

abundance: few; v_gene: TRBV2; j_gene: TRBJ1-6; d_gene: TRBD1; CDR3aa: CASSLRDRGPSPLHF; CDR3nt: TGTGCCAGCAGTCTCCGGGACAGGGGGCCTTCACCCCTCCACTTT
abundance: .; v_gene: TRBV7-8; j_gene: TRBJ1-2; d_gene: .; CDR3aa: CASSSTRIITNYGYTF; CDR3nt: TGTGCCAGCAGCTCAACCAGGATTATAACGAACTATGGCTACACCTTC
abundance: few; v_gene: TRBV12-3/TRBV12-4; j_gene: TRBJ1-4; d_gene: .; CDR3aa: CASSLYLEKLFF; CDR3nt: TGTGCCAGCAGCCTATACTTAGAAAAACTGTTTTTT
abundance: .; v_gene: TRBV9; j_gene: TRBJ2-2; d_gene: .; CDR3aa: CASTSTGPKNTGELFF; CDR3nt: TGTGCCAGCACCTCAACAGGACCCAAGAACACCGGGGAGCTGTTTTTT
abundance: .; v_gene: TRBV27; j_gene: TRBJ1-6; d_gene: .; CDR3aa: CASSLRWEGGSPLHF; CDR3nt: TGTGCCAGCAGTTTAAGATGGGAGGGAGGTTCACCCCTCCACTTT
abundance: .; v_gene: TRBV5-1; j_gene: TRBJ2-1; d_gene: .; CDR3aa: CASSLAPRYEQFF; CDR3nt: TGCGCCAGCAGCTTGGCGCCCAGGTATGAGCAGTTCTTC
abundance: many; v_gene: TRBV12-3/TRBV12-4; j_gene: TRBJ1-1; d_gene: .; CDR3aa: CASSRRYTEAFF; CDR3nt: TGTGCCAGCAGCCGGCGGTACACTGAAGCTTTCTTT
abundance: .; v_gene: TRBV29-1; j_gene: TRBJ1-1; d_gene: .; CDR3aa: CSGEEGTEAFF; CDR3nt: TGCAGCGGAGAAGAGGGCACTGAAGCTTTCTTT
abundance: .; v_gene: TRBV12-3/TRBV12-4; j_gene: TRBJ2-5; d_gene: .; CDR3aa: CASSFRRGDFQETQYF; CDR3nt: TGTGCCAGCAGTTTTCGGAGGGGGGACTTCCAAGAGACCCAGTACTTC
abundance: .; v_gene: TRBV6-6; j_gene: TRBJ2-2; d_gene: .; CDR3aa: CASRTDTGELFF; CDR3nt: TGTGCCAGCAGGACGGACACCGGGGAGCTGTTTTTT
abundance: .; v_gene: TRBV12-3/TRBV12-4; j_gene: TRBJ1-1; d_gene: .; CDR3aa: CASSLWVDTEAFF; CDR3nt: TGTGCCAGCAGTTTGTGGGTCGACACTGAAGCTTTCTTT
abundance: once; v_gene: TRBV7-9; j_gene: TRBJ2-4; d_gene: .; CDR3aa: CASSLNHREGDIQYF; CDR3nt: TGTGCCAGCAGCTTGAATCACAGGGAAGGGGACATTCAGTACTTC
abundance: .; v_gene: TRBV6-1; j_gene: TRBJ2-7; d_gene: .; CDR3aa: CASSEVGEQYF; CDR3nt: TGTGCCAGCAGTGAAGTAGGCGAGCAGTACTTC
abundance: few; v_gene: TRBV6-5; j_gene: TRBJ2-3; d_gene: .; CDR3aa: CASSDDGYTDTQYF; CDR3nt: TGTGCCAGCAGTGACGATGGGTACACAGATACGCAGTATTTT
abundance: .; v_gene: TRBV20-1; j_gene: TRBJ2-5; d_gene: TRBD2; CDR3aa: CSAIPAGRQETQYF; CDR3nt: TGCAGTGCTATTCCCGCCGGGAGGCAAGAGACCCAGTACTTC
abundance: .; v_gene: TRBV20-1; j_gene: TRBJ1-1; d_gene: .; CDR3aa: CSAIGRGTEAFF; CDR3nt: TGCAGTGCCATTGGGCGAGGCACTGAAGCTTTCTTT
abundance: many; v_gene: TRBV6-5; j_gene: TRBJ2-5; d_gene: .; CDR3aa: CASSYDMGSRETQYF; CDR3nt: TGTGCCAGCAGTTACGATATGGGATCGAGGGAGACCCAGTACTTC
abundance: few; v_gene: TRBV7-2; j_gene: TRBJ1-1; d_gene: .; CDR3aa: CATSGVETEAFF; CDR3nt: TGTGCCACCTCTGGGGTTGAGACTGAAGCTTTCTTT
abundance: .; v_gene: TRBV10-3; j_gene: TRBJ1-1; d_gene: .; CDR3aa: CAISGGGAGAFF; CDR3nt: TGTGCCATCAGTGGCGGGGGGGCTGGAGCTTTCTTT
abundance: .; v_gene: TRBV12-3/TRBV12-4; j_gene: TRBJ1-4; d_gene: .; CDR3aa: CASSVSTNEKLFF; CDR3nt: TGTGCCAGCAGTGTATCAACTAATGAAAAACTGTTTTTT
abundance: many; v_gene: TRBV27; j_gene: TRBJ2-3; d_gene: .; CDR3aa: CASSNQLPEGGVSTDTQYF; CDR3nt: TGTGCCAGCAGTAACCAGCTCCCTGAAGGGGGGGTAAGCACAGATACGCAGTATTTT
abundance: .; v_gene: TRBV5-1; j_gene: TRBJ2-5; d_gene: .; CDR3aa: CASRGFSAQETQYF; CDR3nt: TGCGCCAGCAGGGGGTTTTCGGCACAAGAGACCCAGTACTTC
abundance: .; v_gene: TRBV7-2; j_gene: TRBJ1-1; d_gene: .; CDR3aa: CASSPAGGYEAFF; CDR3nt: TGTGCCAGCAGCCCAGCGGGGGGGTATGAAGCTTTCTTT
abundance: .; v_gene: TRBV9; j_gene: TRBJ1-1; d_gene: .; CDR3aa: CASSAPAILDSGNTEAFF; CDR3nt: TGTGCCAGCAGCGCCCCGGCAATACTGGACTCGGGGAACACTGAAGCTTTCTTT
abundance: .; v_gene: TRBV12-3/TRBV12-4; j_gene: TRBJ2-1; d_gene: TRBD2; CDR3aa: CASSPIPGLALNNEQFF; CDR3nt: TGTGCCAGCAGTCCCATTCCGGGACTAGCGCTGAACAATGAGCAGTTCTTC
abundance: few; v_gene: TRBV4-2; j_gene: TRBJ1-4; d_gene: TRBD1; CDR3aa: CASARPGTGNEKLFF; CDR3nt: TGTGCCAGCGCTAGACCCGGGACAGGGAATGAAAAACTGTTTTTT
abundance: .; v_gene: TRBV10-3; j_gene: TRBJ2-3; d_gene: .; CDR3aa: CAISDGAETLSTDTQYF; CDR3nt: TGTGCCATCAGTGATGGAGCGGAGACACTTAGCACAGATACGCAGTATTTT
abundance: .; v_gene: TRBV5-1; j_gene: TRBJ2-1; d_gene: .; CDR3aa: CASSIGTPNEQFF; CDR3nt: TGCGCCAGCAGCATAGGGACTCCCAATGAGCAGTTCTTC
abundance: few; v_gene: TRBV2; j_gene: TRBJ2-3; d_gene: TRBD2; CDR3aa: CASSTRGTSTDTQYF; CDR3nt: TGTGCCAGCAGTACGCGGGGGACTAGCACAGATACGCAGTATTTT
abundance: .; v_gene: TRBV13; j_gene: TRBJ2-7; d_gene: .; CDR3aa: CASRGLGHQSPYEQYF; CDR3nt: TGTGCCAGCAGGGGTTTGGGACACCAGAGTCCCTACGAGCAGTACTTC
abundance: .; v_gene: TRBV20-1; j_gene: TRBJ1-6; d_gene: .; CDR3aa: CSAPSPPSPGNPPHF; CDR3nt: TGCAGTGCCCCTAGTCCGCCATCCCCAGGGAACCCCCCCCACTTT
abundance: .; v_gene: TRBV6-6; j_gene: TRBJ1-6; d_gene: .; CDR3aa: CASSYPPQEKANSPLHF; CDR3nt: TGTGCCAGCAGTTATCCGCCACAGGAGAAGGCCAATTCACCCCTCCACTTT
abundance: .; v_gene: TRBV20-1; j_gene: TRBJ2-2; d_gene: TRBD1; CDR3aa: CSATRQGKSTGELFF; CDR3nt: TGCAGTGCTACTAGACAGGGCAAGAGCACCGGGGAGCTGTTTTTT
abundance: .; v_gene: TRBV6-5; j_gene: TRBJ1-1; d_gene: TRBD1; CDR3aa: CASSRTGMAEAFF; CDR3nt: TGTGCCAGCAGTCGGACAGGGATGGCTGAAGCTTTCTTT
abundance: few; v_gene: TRBV29-1; j_gene: TRBJ1-1; d_gene: .; CDR3aa: CSVGTDRGAFF; CDR3nt: TGCAGCGTTGGCACAGATCGGGGGGCTTTCTTT
abundance: .; v_gene: TRBV6-6; j_gene: TRBJ1-6; d_gene: .; CDR3aa: CASSYSGTALDNSPLHF; CDR3nt: TGTGCCAGCAGTTACTCGGGAACAGCCCTGGATAATTCACCCCTCCACTTT